The 17 T cell receptor beta chains presented below share a single source sample, sequenced in a study of shared clonotypes between healthy human individuals. The method was immunoSEQ multiplex PCR; TCRdb's version includes in-frame clones alone and lacks a portion of them. Found here are about 1.1 million clones, around 82% of them singletons; the top ten hold roughly 0.65%. The sample was memory CD4+ T cells from PBMCs. Subset of the sample: CD45RA-negative fraction. All receptors derive from a man in his late teens or twenties in good health. Some clones in this sample may be carry-over from other donors' samples.

This chain uses TRBV2 with TRBJ2-7; 16 bases match TRBD2. The CDR3 runs 16 residues. V was pared by 5 bases and J by 3 bases, with 4 bases of the junction left unmatched. Germline V gene lookup returns CDR1 SNHLY and CDR2 FYNNEI. This CDR3 is CASSWGLAGGHYEQYF. Written as DNA, the CDR3 is TGTGCCAGCAGTTGGGGACTAGCGGGAGGGCACTACGAGCAGTACTTC.

This clone was observed once. V usage is TRBV4-1 and J usage is TRBJ2-7; possible D gene TRBD2, 5 bases. The V gene lost 0 bases and the J gene lost 9 bases, with 15 bases spanning the gap. The CDR3 extends over 14 amino acids. Germline V lookup: CDR1 MGHRA, CDR2 YSYEKL. The CDR3 DNA reads TGCGCCAGCAGCCAAGATTCCTACGCGGGCGTGCAGTACTTC. It codes for CASSQDSYAGVQYF.

The chain couples TRBV12-5 to TRBJ2-3, with D perhaps matching TRBD2 (5 bases). From germline, CDR1 is LGHNT and CDR2 FRNRAP. This CDR3 contains 16 residues. V lost 5 bases to trimming and J lost 6 bases, with 21 bases between them. This chain's CDR3 is CASGPRSSRRSDTQYF. In nucleotides, the CDR3 is TGTGCTAGTGGTCCTCGTTCTAGTCGGAGGTCCGATACGCAGTATTTT.

This clone was recorded once. The chain has TRBV6-6 and TRBJ1-2, with TRBD1 matching 9 bases. This CDR3 is built from 16 residues. Trimming took 4 bases from V and 0 from J; bases not matched to a gene: 6. The germline V gene has CDR1 MNHNY and CDR2 SVGAGI (reference sequence). CDR3 nucleotides: TGTGCCAGCAGTTCCCAACAGGGGGCATCTAACTATGGCTACACCTTC. Protein: CASSSQQGASNYGYTF.

V is TRBV30 and J is TRBJ1-3; D is uncertain. The germline V gene has CDR1 GTSNPN and CDR2 SVGIG (reference sequence). CDR3 length equals 12 residues. The germline V and J ends were trimmed by 3 bases and 6 bases, with 9 bases remaining between them. The CDR3 coding sequence is TGTGCCTGGAGCAGGTTGGCAAACACCATATATTTT. Translating it yields CAWSRLANTIYF.

This chain joins TRBV19 and TRBJ1-1, with 8 bases matching TRBD1. Germline CDR1 and CDR2: LNHDA and SQIVND (reference sequence). With V trimmed by 6 bases and J by 1 base, 4 bases remained unmatched. CDR3 length: 14 residues. CDR3 nucleotides: TGTGCCAGTAGCCAGACAGGGGCGAACACTGAAGCTTTCTTT. Protein sequence: CASSQTGANTEAFF. Complete variable domain (other parts from reference TRBV19 and TRBJ1-1): DGGITQSPKYLFRKEGQNVTLSCEQNLNHDAMYWYRQDPGQGLRLIYYSQIVNDFQKGDIAEGYSVSREKKESFPLTVTSAQKNPTAFYLCASSQTGANTEAFFGQGTRLTVV.

As regards this clone: At one of its ends the junction is not consistent with the germline gene, which may arise from a read error. The chain uses TRBV9 and TRBJ2-2, with D perhaps TRBD1 or TRBD2 (5 bases each). The CDR3 extends over 13 amino acids. CDR1 and CDR2 (germline): SGDLS, YYNGEE. The CDR3 region is CASSWGNAGELFF. In DNA, the CDR3 is TGTGCCAGCAGCTGGGGGAACGCCGGGGAGCTGTTTTTT.

The chain joins TRBV19 to TRBJ2-3, with a tentative D call TRBD2 (6 bases). Germline V lookup: CDR1 LNHDA, CDR2 SQIVND (reference sequence). This CDR3 has 15 residues. The V end lost 6 bases, the J end lost 0 bases, and 13 bases lay between the germline ends. CDR3 sequence: CASRERLVSTDTQYF. DNA for the CDR3: TGTGCCAGTAGGGAGAGACTAGTAAGCACAGATACGCAGTATTTT.

V usage is TRBV7-9 and J usage is TRBJ2-7, with no clear D. The CDR3 is 15 residues long. V lost 1 base, J lost 7 bases, and 17 bases lay in between. Germline values: CDR1 SEHNR, CDR2 FQNEAQ (reference sequence). Written as DNA, the CDR3 is TGTGCCAGCAGCTTAGTGTCCCTCGGTTTGGGGGAGCAGTACTTC. Protein sequence: CASSLVSLGLGEQYF.

This clone was counted once. This sequence joins TRBV2 and TRBJ2-5, with 7 nucleotides matching TRBD2. The V and J ends lost 1 base and 8 bases, in that order; junction bases with no gene match: 10. The length of the CDR3 is 15 residues. Germline V gives CDR1 SNHLY, CDR2 FYNNEI. As DNA, the CDR3 is TGTGCCAGCAGTGAAGGAGCGGGAATAATGGGTACCCAGTACTTC. It encodes CASSEGAGIMGTQYF.

The sample holds one count of this clone. The chain employs TRBV7-8 and TRBJ1-5, with 10 nucleotides matching TRBD1. The germline V gene has CDR1 SGHVS and CDR2 FQNEAQ. With 5 bases clipped from V and 5 bases from J, the junction kept 9 bases outside the gene matches. The CDR3 length is 16 residues. In DNA, the CDR3 is TGTGCCAGCAGCCAAGAGACAGGGGGCGCGGATCAGCCCCAGCATTTT. This gives the protein CASSQETGGADQPQHF.

A word on this clone: Given a much more abundant clone one base away, this may be a read error. The chain joins TRBV4-1 to TRBJ2-1, with 8 bases matching TRBD2. The CDR3 is 16 amino acids. V shed 1 base, J shed 4 bases, and the junction held 6 bases outside the gene matches. Germline V lookup: CDR1 MGHRA, CDR2 YSYEKL. The CDR3 loop is CASSQARLAIYNEQFF. The CDR3 nucleotides are TGCGCCAGCAGCCAAGCCAGACTAGCGATATACAATGAGCAGTTCTTC.

This clone was counted a few times. The rearrangement uses TRBV28 and TRBJ1-2; D ambiguous. Trimming stripped 8 bases from V and 4 bases from J, with 5 bases between. CDR1 and CDR2 from the germline V gene are MDHEN and SYDVKM. This CDR3 is built from 10 residues. CDR3 in amino acids: CASGRYGYTF. Written as DNA, the CDR3 is TGTGCCAGCGGGCGCTATGGCTACACCTTC.

The V call is TRBV5-1, the J call TRBJ2-7; D tentatively fits TRBD1 or TRBD2 (5 bases each). The J call may be faulty, since TRBJ2-5 better matches the DNA end. Per the germline V gene, CDR1 is SGHRS and CDR2 is YFSETQ. The CDR3 extends over 14 amino acids. This CDR3 reads CASSSGTDQETQYF. CDR3 in DNA: TGCGCCAGCAGCTCCGGGACGGATCAAGAGACCCAGTACTTC.

The chain links TRBV18 to TRBJ2-4, with D unclear. The V gene's germline CDR1 is KGHSH and CDR2 LQKENI. The CDR3 loop spans 13 amino acids. V shed 6 bases and J shed 4 bases, with 10 bases lying between them. The CDR3 DNA reads TGTGCCAGCTCGGTTGAACGGAAAAACATTCAGTACTTC. Amino acid sequence: CASSVERKNIQYF.

The chain recombines TRBV30 with TRBJ1-3; no reliable D call. V lost 1 base to trimming and J lost 2 bases, with 9 bases between them. Germline-derived CDR1 and CDR2 are GTSNPN and SVGIG (reference sequence). The CDR3 spans 14 residues. This CDR3 is CAWSEGKAGNTIYF. DNA for the CDR3: TGTGCCTGGAGTGAAGGGAAGGCTGGAAACACCATATATTTT. The whole variable domain, filled in from reference TRBV30 and TRBJ1-3, reads SQTIHQWPATLVQPVGSPLSLECTVEGTSNPNLYWYRQAAGRGLQLLFYSVGIGQISSEVPQNLSASRPQDRQFILSSKKLLLSDSGFYLCAWSEGKAGNTIYFGEGSWLTVV.

This clone came up once. The V and J genes are TRBV28 and TRBJ2-5; 8 bases align to TRBD1. Germline V lookup: CDR1 MDHEN, CDR2 SYDVKM. The V and J ends lost 6 bases and 3 bases, in that order; junction bases with no gene match: 9. The CDR3 runs to 15 residues. The CDR3: CASSRRTGLEETQYF. CDR3 nucleotides: TGTGCCAGCAGCCGCCGGACAGGGTTGGAAGAGACCCAGTACTTC.